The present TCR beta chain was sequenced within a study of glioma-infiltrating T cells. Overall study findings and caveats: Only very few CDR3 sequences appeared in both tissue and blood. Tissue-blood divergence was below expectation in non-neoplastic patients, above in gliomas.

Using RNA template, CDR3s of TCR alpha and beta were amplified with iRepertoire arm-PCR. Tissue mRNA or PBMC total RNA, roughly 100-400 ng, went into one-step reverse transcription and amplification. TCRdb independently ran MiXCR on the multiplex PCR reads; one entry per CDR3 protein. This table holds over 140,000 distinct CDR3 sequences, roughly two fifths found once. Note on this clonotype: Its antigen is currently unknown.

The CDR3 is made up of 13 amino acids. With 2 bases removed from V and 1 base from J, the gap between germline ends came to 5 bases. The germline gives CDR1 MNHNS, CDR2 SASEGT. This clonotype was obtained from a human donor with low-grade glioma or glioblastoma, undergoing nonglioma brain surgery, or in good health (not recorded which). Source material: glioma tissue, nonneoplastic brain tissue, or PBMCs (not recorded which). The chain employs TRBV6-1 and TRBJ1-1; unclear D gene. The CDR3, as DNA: TGTGCCAGCAGTGAACGGCGGAACACTGAAGCTTTCTTT. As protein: CASSERRNTEAFF.